Listed here are 31 T cell receptor beta chains from one sample, sequenced in a study of T cell responses to AZD1222 COVID-19 vaccine (dated by TCRdb to the early 2020s). Library prep was done by the immunoSEQ multiplex PCR assay. TCRdb retrieved this table from immuneACCESS and kept in-frame rearrangements only. Not all clones are present; in checked studies, unresolved V genes account for under half, and no reason is known for the remainder. The sample profile shows about 86,000 clones; about 92% of them were found once. Approximately 5.3% of the sample belongs to the ten largest clones. The time point label of this sample denotes: about 28 days (+/-7) after the second vaccine dose. The source was peripheral blood, collected 28 days after the second AZD1222 dose. The receptors shown here come from an adult who received the AZD1222 COVID-19 vaccine.

This clone came up a few times. V and J are TRBV6-2 or TRBV6-3 and TRBJ2-7, with TRBD2 matching over 9 bases. The V and J ends lost 2 bases and 1 base, in that order; junction bases with no gene match: 3. CDR1 is MNHEY and CDR2 is SVGEGT in the germline V gene. The CDR3 covers 15 residues. CDR3 sequence reads: CASSYGLAGSYEQYV. The CDR3 DNA is TGTGCCAGCAGTTACGGGCTAGCGGGGTCCTACGAGCAGTACGTC.

The chain links TRBV19 to TRBJ2-2; 8 bases fit TRBD1. After removal of 7 bases from V and 0 bases from J, the junction contained 7 bases not matched to a gene. The CDR3 totals 16 residues. Per the germline V gene, CDR1 is LNHDA and CDR2 is SQIVND (reference sequence). DNA for the CDR3: TGTGCCAGTATTTTCGGGACAGGCCCGAACACCGGGGAGCTGTTTTTT. Translating it yields CASIFGTGPNTGELFF.

The CDR3 sequence: CSVDQGPLLGYTF. CDR3 bases: TGCAGCGTTGACCAGGGACCGCTTCTAGGCTACACCTTC. The V and J genes are TRBV29-1 and TRBJ1-2, with D perhaps matching TRBD1 (5 bases). Trimming removed 3 bases from V and 8 bases from J, with 16 bases in between. CDR3 length: 13 residues. Germline values: CDR1 SQVTM, CDR2 ANQGSEA.

This rearrangement joins TRBV12-3 or TRBV12-4 to TRBJ2-3; the D is unclear. The CDR3 length is 10 residues. Between the trimmed V and J ends, which lost 4 bases and 6 bases, there was a span of 2 bases. The CDR3 region is CASSSDTQYF. Written as DNA, the CDR3 is TGTGCCAGCAGTTCGGATACGCAGTATTTT.

This clone came up once. The chain uses TRBV24-1 and TRBJ2-1; TRBD1 aligns across 7 bases. This CDR3 region has 13 residues. V was clipped by 3 bases and J by 10 bases; unmatched bases: 5. Germline-derived CDR1 and CDR2 are KGHDR and SFDVKD. The CDR3 DNA sequence: TGTGCCACCAGTGATGACAGGGTGGGCGAGCAGTTCTTC. Translation gives CATSDDRVGEQFF.

The J gene is TRBJ2-1, the V gene TRBV25-1; D could derive from TRBD1 or TRBD2 (7 bases each). Germline loops: CDR1 MGHDK, CDR2 SYGVNS. The CDR3 has 15 amino acids. V was pared by 8 bases and J by 0 bases, with 14 bases between. The CDR3 nucleotides read TGTGCCAGCTCAGGGGGGGGCCACTCCTACAATGAGCAGTTCTTC. This encodes CASSGGGHSYNEQFF.

The chain joins TRBV19 to TRBJ2-5, with 8 positions matching TRBD1. The CDR3 spans 14 residues. Trimming took 5 bases from V and 3 from J; bases not matched to a gene: 5. Germline lookup yields CDR1 LNHDA and CDR2 SQIVND (reference sequence). The CDR3 spells CASSVTGAEETQYF. CDR3 bases: TGTGCCAGTAGTGTGACAGGGGCGGAAGAGACCCAGTACTTC.

In the case of this clone: One junction end does not reproduce the germline sequence, and a read error may be involved. The chain combines TRBV7-9 with TRBJ2-2, with no clear D. Germline V CDR1 and CDR2: SEHNR, FQNEAQ (reference sequence). This CDR3 contains 14 residues. CDR3: CASILARNTGELFF. CDR3 coding DNA: TGTGCCAGCATCTTAGCCCGGAACACCGGGGAGCTGTTTTTT. The complete variable domain, with remaining parts taken from reference TRBV7-9 and TRBJ2-2, reads DTGVSQNPRHKITKRGQNVTFRCDPISEHNRLYWYRQTLGQGPEFLTYFQNEAQLEKSRLLSDRFSAERPKGSFSTLEIQRTEQGDSAMYLCASILARNTGELFFGEGSRLTVL.

The chain couples TRBV19 to TRBJ2-3; 7 nucleotides match TRBD2. The J segment lost 4 bases and the V segment lost 2 bases, leaving 6 bases of the junction unmatched. CDR3 length: 15 residues. Germline values: CDR1 LNHDA, CDR2 SQIVND (reference sequence). CDR3 sequence: CASSIQAGRSDTQYF. CDR3 in DNA: TGTGCCAGTAGTATACAAGCGGGGCGTTCAGATACGCAGTATTTT.

This chain uses TRBV3-1 (or the pseudogene TRBV3-2) with TRBJ1-1; D is perhaps TRBD1 (5 bases). The V and J ends lost 0 bases and 4 bases respectively, with 12 bases between them. CDR3 length: 15 amino acids. From germline, CDR1 is LGHDT and CDR2 YNNKEL (reference sequence). In DNA, the CDR3 is TGTGCCAGCAGCCAAGAGGGGCTTCGGGGCACTGAAGCTTTCTTT. Translation gives CASSQEGLRGTEAFF.

The chain couples TRBV4-1 to TRBJ2-7; no clear D gene. In germline, CDR1 is MGHRA, CDR2 YSYEKL. Trimming left V 0 bases short and J 6 bases short, with 9 bases between. This CDR3 comprises 13 residues. The CDR3, as DNA: TGCGCCAGCAGCCAAGATCCTTGGGGCGAGCAGTACGTC. This translates into CASSQDPWGEQYV.

V usage is TRBV6-5 and J usage is TRBJ2-1, with D perhaps given as TRBD1 or TRBD2 (6 bases each). Germline V CDR1 and CDR2: MNHEY, SVGAGI. The CDR3 is 13 residues long. Trimming removed 4 bases at V and 7 bases at J, with 11 bases between. The CDR3 region is CASSWGAGNEQFF. DNA of the CDR3: TGTGCCAGCAGTTGGGGGGCTGGGAATGAGCAGTTCTTC.

V is TRBV5-3 and J is TRBJ2-1; the D gene is possibly TRBD1 (6 bases). TRBV5-3 is classed as an ORF, of uncertain function. This CDR3 has 16 residues. V shed 3 bases and J shed 6 bases, with 19 bases lying between them. CDR3 DNA sequence: TGTGCCAGAAGCTCGGAAAACAGGGATCCAACCAATGAGCAGTTCTTC. This gives the protein CARSSENRDPTNEQFF.

The chain couples TRBV6-2 or TRBV6-3 to TRBJ1-1; D ambiguous. This CDR3 is 14 amino acids long. The germline V and J ends were trimmed by 5 bases and 6 bases, with 16 bases remaining between them. Germline V CDR1 and CDR2: MNHEY, SVGEGT. Here the CDR3 DNA reads TGTGCCAGCAGTACTTCTTGGGCTAATGCTGAAGCTTTCTTT. Encoded protein: CASSTSWANAEAFF.

This chain links TRBV4-1 with TRBJ1-1; 8 nucleotides line up with TRBD1. The CDR3 is 16 amino acids. Unmatched junction bases numbered 15, after V lost 2 bases and J lost 10 bases. Germline V gene lookup returns CDR1 MGHRA and CDR2 YSYEKL. CDR3 nucleotide sequence: TGCGCCAGCAGCCAATCCGCCACCCCAGTAACAGGGGGAGCTTTCTTT. Amino acid sequence: CASSQSATPVTGGAFF.

V usage is TRBV12-3 or TRBV12-4 and J usage is TRBJ1-2; TRBD1 is a possible D gene (5 bases). CDR3 length equals 13 residues. V was clipped by 3 bases and J by 4 bases, with 9 bases between them. The CDR3 region is CASSFGGGYGYTF. The CDR3 nucleotides are TGTGCCAGCAGTTTTGGGGGGGGCTATGGCTACACCTTC.

The chain joins TRBV7-2 to TRBJ1-5; D not certain. This CDR3 spans 14 amino acids. In germline, CDR1 is SGHTA, CDR2 FQGNSA. V lost 3 bases, J lost 0 bases, and 6 bases lay in between. The CDR3 region has the DNA TGTGCCAGCAGCTTCTACGGTAGCAATCAGCCCCAGCATTTT. Amino acids: CASSFYGSNQPQHF.

The J gene is TRBJ2-3, the V gene TRBV9; a weak D match, TRBD1 (5 bases). Germline CDR1 and CDR2: SGDLS and YYNGEE. This CDR3 is built from 15 residues. Trimming removed 3 bases from V and 2 bases from J, with 13 bases in between. The CDR3 coding sequence is TGTGCCAGCAGCGCAGGGAATTGGGCCACAGATACGCAGTATTTT. Protein sequence: CASSAGNWATDTQYF.

This chain connects TRBV7-8 to TRBJ2-5; 15 bases are shared with TRBD2. CDR3 length equals 17 residues. Trimming took 3 bases from V and 2 from J; bases not matched to a gene: 4. Germline-derived CDR1 and CDR2 are SGHVS and FQNEAQ. The CDR3 spells CASSLGLAGGRQETQYF. The CDR3 nucleotides are TGTGCCAGCAGCTTGGGACTAGCGGGGGGAAGGCAAGAGACCCAGTACTTC.

The rearrangement uses TRBV6-1 and TRBJ1-2, with a possible D match to TRBD1 (6 bases). V was trimmed by 2 bases and J by 4 bases, leaving 14 bases between them. Germline lookup yields CDR1 MNHNS and CDR2 SASEGT. This CDR3 region has 15 residues. The CDR3 nucleotides are TGTGCCAGCAGTGAACATTTCAGGGGAACCTATGGCTACACCTTC. Translation gives CASSEHFRGTYGYTF.

This chain joins TRBV6-4 and TRBJ2-3; D might be TRBD2 (5 bases). The germline V and J ends were trimmed by 2 bases and 3 bases, with 9 bases remaining between them. This CDR3 is 14 amino acids long. Looked up from germline, CDR1 is MRHNA and CDR2 is SNTAGT. The CDR3 spells CASSDGADTDTQYF. The CDR3, as DNA: TGTGCCAGCAGTGACGGAGCGGATACAGATACGCAGTATTTT.

This clone was seen just once. The chain recombines TRBV6-1 with TRBJ1-5, with TRBD1 matching 8 bases. CDR1 MNHNS and CDR2 SASEGT come from the germline V gene. V dropped 0 bases and J dropped 5; count of bases not matched to a gene: 6. This CDR3 comprises 16 residues. The CDR3 region has the DNA TGTGCCAGCAGTGAAGCTTTCAGGGGGCAATATCAGCCCCAGCATTTT. Protein sequence: CASSEAFRGQYQPQHF.

This chain uses TRBV2 with TRBJ2-1; maybe TRBD2 (6 bases). The CDR3 covers 13 residues. Trimming pared 7 bases from V and 9 bases from J, leaving 16 bases between. CDR1 is SNHLY and CDR2 is FYNNEI in the germline V gene. The DNA of the CDR3 is TGTGCCAGCACCTTGACCGGGGGAACTGAGCAGTTCTTC. Translating gives CASTLTGGTEQFF.

The rearrangement joins TRBV7-8 to TRBJ2-3; D gene uncertain. The germline V and J ends were trimmed by 5 bases and 0 bases, with 9 bases remaining between them. The CDR3 length is 14 residues. Germline V gene sequence: CDR1 SGHVS, CDR2 FQNEAQ. Here the CDR3 reads CASSPLSSTDTQYF. The CDR3 DNA sequence: TGTGCCAGCAGCCCATTATCTAGCACAGATACGCAGTATTTT.

This chain links TRBV24-1 with TRBJ1-5, with no clear D. Per germline, CDR1 KGHDR and CDR2 SFDVKD. V was cut by 5 bases and J by 3 bases, with 10 bases left in between. The CDR3 extends over 14 amino acids. The chain's CDR3 is CATSVTGSNQPQHF. CDR3 DNA: TGTGCCACCAGTGTGACGGGGTCCAATCAGCCCCAGCATTTT.

J is TRBJ2-7 and V is TRBV5-6, with D hard to call. Trimming cost V 0 bases and J 4 bases, with 11 bases left between them. Per germline, CDR1 SGHDT and CDR2 YYEEEE. The CDR3 is 14 residues long. The CDR3 spells CASSLVSFPYEQYV. The CDR3 DNA reads as TGTGCCAGCAGCTTGGTTTCTTTCCCGTACGAGCAGTACGTC.

The rearrangement links TRBV29-1 to TRBJ1-1, with D possibly matching TRBD1 (5 bases). Germline assignment: CDR1 SQVTM and CDR2 ANQGSEA. Trimming pared 7 bases from V and 6 bases from J, leaving 12 bases between. CDR3 length: 11 residues. The CDR3 here is CSAPQGAEAFF. The CDR3 nucleotides are TGCAGCGCCCCTCAGGGCGCTGAAGCTTTCTTT.

This chain links TRBV29-1 with TRBJ2-7; D not certain. This CDR3 comprises 14 residues. The germline CDR1 and CDR2 sequences are SQVTM and ANQGSEA. Deletions cut 4 bases from V and 0 bases from J, with 13 bases between. DNA for the CDR3: TGCAGCGTTGTTCCCGGTGACTTCTCCTACGAGCAGTACTTC. This translates into CSVVPGDFSYEQYF.

This chain links TRBV5-5 with TRBJ1-1; 8 bases line up with TRBD1. CDR1 is SGHKS, CDR2 YYEKEE, per germline (reference sequence). This CDR3 has 17 residues. V lost 1 base and J lost 1; bases outside the gene matches: 9. The CDR3 protein is CASSLIPGGGQNTEAFF. In nucleotides, the CDR3 is TGTGCCAGCAGCTTGATTCCAGGGGGCGGCCAGAACACTGAAGCTTTCTTT.

The chain carries TRBV6-5 and TRBJ1-2; TRBD1 might be the D (5 bases). This CDR3 region has 12 residues. Per germline, CDR1 MNHEY and CDR2 SVGAGI. Trimming shortened V by 5 bases and J by 8 bases, and 12 bases separated the two germline ends. The CDR3 is CASSKPGGGYTF. The CDR3 nucleotides read TGTGCCAGCAGTAAACCCGGGGGGGGCTACACCTTC.

This chain uses TRBV5-4 with TRBJ2-5, with TRBD1 identical over 7 bases. V shed 4 bases and J 3 bases; nucleotides not matched to a gene: 9. Germline loops: CDR1 SGHNT, CDR2 YYREEE (reference sequence). The CDR3 covers 15 residues. The CDR3 coding sequence is TGTGCCAGCAGCGAGGGTGACAGGGTCGAAGAGACCCAGTACTTC. Its protein is CASSEGDRVEETQYF.